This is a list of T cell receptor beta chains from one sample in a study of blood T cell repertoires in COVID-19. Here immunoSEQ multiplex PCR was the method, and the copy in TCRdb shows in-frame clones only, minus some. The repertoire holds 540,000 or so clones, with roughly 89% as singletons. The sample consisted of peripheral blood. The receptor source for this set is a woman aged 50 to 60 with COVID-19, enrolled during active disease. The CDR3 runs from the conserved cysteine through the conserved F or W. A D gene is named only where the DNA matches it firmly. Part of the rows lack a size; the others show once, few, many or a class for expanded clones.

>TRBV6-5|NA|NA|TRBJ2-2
TGTGCCAGCAGTTACTCAGGCGGAAGCGGGGAGCTGTTTTTT
CASSYSGGSGELFF
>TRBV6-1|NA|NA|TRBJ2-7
TGTGCCAGCAGTGAAATAGGCGGAGACTACGAGCAGTACTTC
CASSEIGGDYEQYF
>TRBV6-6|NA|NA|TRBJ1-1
TGTGCCAGCATCTCCTGGAGGGGCCCAGACACTGAAGCTTTCTTT
CASISWRGPDTEAFF
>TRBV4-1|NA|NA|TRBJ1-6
TGCGCCAGCAGCCAAGAAAGACAGGCTCTCGATAATTCACCCCTCCACTTT
CASSQERQALDNSPLHF
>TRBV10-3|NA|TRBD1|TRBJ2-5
TGTGCCACCGGACAGGAAGAGACCCAGTACTTC
CATGQEETQYF
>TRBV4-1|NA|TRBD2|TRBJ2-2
TGCGCCAGCAGCTTCCGGACTAGCGGCGGGGAGCTGTTTTTT
CASSFRTSGGELFF
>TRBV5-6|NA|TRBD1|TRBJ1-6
TGTGCCAGCAGTCGGACCCCGGGACAGGGGGGTTCACCCCTCCACTTT
CASSRTPGQGGSPLHF
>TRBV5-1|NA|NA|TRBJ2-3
TGCGCCAGCAGCTTAGTATCGGGGACAGATACGCAGTATTTT
CASSLVSGTDTQYF
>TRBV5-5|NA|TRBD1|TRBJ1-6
TGTGCCAGCAGCCCGGCCCAGGGGGCTTCACCCCTCCACTTT
CASSPAQGASPLHF
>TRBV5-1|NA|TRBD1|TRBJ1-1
TGCGCCAGCAGCTTGGCTCCGGGACAGGGGGCGGACACTGAAGCTTTCTTT
CASSLAPGQGADTEAFF
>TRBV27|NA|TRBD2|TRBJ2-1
TGTGCCACCGGGGGGGCCGGGACCTACAATGAGCAGTTCTTC
CATGGAGTYNEQFF
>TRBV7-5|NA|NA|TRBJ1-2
TGTGCCAGCAGAAGGAGAGGCTACACCTTC
CASRRRGYTF
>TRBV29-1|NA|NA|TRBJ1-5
TGCAGCGTTGGGGGAGAGGATCAGCCCCAGCATTTT
CSVGGEDQPQHF
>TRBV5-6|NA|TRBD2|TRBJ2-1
TGTGCCAGCAGCTTGGAACTAGCGGGGCCCTACAATGAGCAGTTCTTC
CASSLELAGPYNEQFF
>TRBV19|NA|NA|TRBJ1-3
TGTGCCAGTAGTATAAACAGGCCGGGCGCTAGAGACACCATATATTTT
CASSINRPGARDTIYF
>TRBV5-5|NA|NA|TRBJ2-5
TGTGCCAGCACCGCGGCAGGGTGGCAAGAGACCCAGTACTTC
CASTAAGWQETQYF
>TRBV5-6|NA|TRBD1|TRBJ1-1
TGTGCCAGCAGCTTGTTAGGGACAGGGGGCTATGAAGCTTTCTTT
CASSLLGTGGYEAFF
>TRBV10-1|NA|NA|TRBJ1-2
TGCGCCAGCAGCCAGGGGACTACTTATGGCTACACCTTC
CASSQGTTYGYTF
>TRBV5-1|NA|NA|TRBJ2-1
TGCGCCAGCAGCTCAGGGGCCTACAATGAGCAGTTCTTC
CASSSGAYNEQFF
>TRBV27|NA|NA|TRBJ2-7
TGTGCCAGCAGTTTAGCTGGCTCCTCCGAGCAGTACTTC
CASSLAGSSEQYF
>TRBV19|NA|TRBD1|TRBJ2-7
TGTGCCAGTAGTATAAACTCCGGGACAGGACTCTCCTACGAGCAGTACTTC
CASSINSGTGLSYEQYF
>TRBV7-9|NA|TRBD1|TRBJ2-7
TGTGCCAGCAGCCCAGACAGGGACGAGCAGTACTTC
CASSPDRDEQYF
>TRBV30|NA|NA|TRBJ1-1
TGTGCCTGGAAATGGGGAGACACTGAAGCTTTCTTT
CAWKWGDTEAFF
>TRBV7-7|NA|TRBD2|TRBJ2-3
TGTGCCAGCAGCCGTAGCGGGAGCACAGATACGCAGTATTTT
CASSRSGSTDTQYF
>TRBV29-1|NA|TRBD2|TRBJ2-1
TGCAGCGTGGCTGGAGCGGGGAGCCTTTTGGATGAGCAGTTCTTC
CSVAGAGSLLDEQFF
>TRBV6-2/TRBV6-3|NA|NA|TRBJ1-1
TGTGCCAGCAGTTACGCCATGGACACGGAAGCTTTCTTT
CASSYAMDTEAFF
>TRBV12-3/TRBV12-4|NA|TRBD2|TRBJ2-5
TGTGCCAGCAGTTTTAGCGGGGGAGAGACCCAGTACTTC
CASSFSGGETQYF
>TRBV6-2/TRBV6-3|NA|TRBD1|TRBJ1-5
TGTGCCAGCAGCGACGAGACTAGACAGGGACCTGGACAGCCCCAGCATTTT
CASSDETRQGPGQPQHF
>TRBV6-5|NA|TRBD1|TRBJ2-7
TGTGCCAGCAGCCCCCGGGACAGAACCTACGAGCAGTACTTC
CASSPRDRTYEQYF
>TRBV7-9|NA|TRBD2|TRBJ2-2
TGTGCCAGCAGCCTGAATAGACTAGCGGGGGCTGCGAACACCGGGGAGCTGTTTTTT
CASSLNRLAGAANTGELFF
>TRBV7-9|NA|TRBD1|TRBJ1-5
TGTGCCAGCAGCTCGGGACAGGGTGGTCAGCCCCAGCATTTT
CASSSGQGGQPQHF
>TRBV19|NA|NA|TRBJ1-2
TGTGCCAGTAGTATAGTCCACAGCAACTATGGCTACACCTTC
CASSIVHSNYGYTF
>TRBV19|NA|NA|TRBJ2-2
TGTGCCAGTAGTGGATTAGCGGATAACACCGGGGAGCTGTTTTTT
CASSGLADNTGELFF
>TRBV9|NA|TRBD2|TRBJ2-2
TGTGCCAGCAGCGTAAGCGGGGGGGAAGCCGGGGAGCTGTTTTTT
CASSVSGGEAGELFF
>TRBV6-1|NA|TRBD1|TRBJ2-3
TGTGCCAGCAGTGATGACAGGGCCTCAGATACGCAGTATTTT
CASSDDRASDTQYF
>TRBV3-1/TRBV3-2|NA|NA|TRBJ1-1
TGTGCCAGCAGCCCGCCGGGGGTCACTGAAGCTTTCTTT
CASSPPGVTEAFF
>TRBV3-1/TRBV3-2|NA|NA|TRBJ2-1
TGTGCCAGCAGCCGGGCCTTGGTAGAGCAGTTCTTC
CASSRALVEQFF
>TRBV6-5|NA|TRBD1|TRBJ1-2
TGTGCCAGCGTGGTAGTGGACAGGTACTATGGCTACACCTTC
CASVVVDRYYGYTF
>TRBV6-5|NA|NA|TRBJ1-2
TGTGCCAGCAGTTATTTTAACAGTAACTATGGCTACACCTTC
CASSYFNSNYGYTF
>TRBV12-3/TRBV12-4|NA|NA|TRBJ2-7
TGTGCCAGCTCCATCGGGGAGGCTCAAGAACAGTACTTC
CASSIGEAQEQYF
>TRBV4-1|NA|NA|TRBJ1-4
TGCGCCAGCAGCCAAGATCTCTCGACGGGAAAACTGTTTTTT
CASSQDLSTGKLFF
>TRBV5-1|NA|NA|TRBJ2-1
TGCGCCAGCAGCTTGGCGAGCAATGAGCAGTTCTTC
CASSLASNEQFF
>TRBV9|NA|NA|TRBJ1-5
TGTGCCAGCAGCAGAGGGGTTTTTGGAGGGTTGAATCAGCCCCAGCATTTT
CASSRGVFGGLNQPQHF
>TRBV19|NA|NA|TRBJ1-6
TGTGCCAGTGCGGACAGCAGCTCCTATAATTCACCCCTCCACTTT
CASADSSSYNSPLHF
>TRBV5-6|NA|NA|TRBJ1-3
TGTGCCAGCAGCTGGGCAGGGGTAGGAAACACCATATATTTT
CASSWAGVGNTIYF
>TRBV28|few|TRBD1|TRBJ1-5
TGTGCCAGCAGTTACAGGGGGTTAGGGAATCAGCCCCAGCATTTT
CASSYRGLGNQPQHF